This T cell receptor beta chain was identified in a study of CD8 T cells in Susac syndrome. RNA was extracted with the RNeasy kit, and a quantity of 0.5 to 1 ug was reverse transcribed using random hexamers. TCR beta CDR3 was amplified by immunoSEQ covering 54 Vbeta and 13 Jbeta. Using its own MiXCR run on the immunoSEQ multiplex PCR reads, TCRdb lists one record per CDR3 protein. The table includes approximately 200,000 distinct CDR3 sequences, approximately 95% detected once. The trim removed 3 bases at V and 2 bases at J, leaving 13 bases unmatched. This CDR3 has 17 residues. CDR1 and CDR2 from the germline V gene are KGHSH and LQKENI.

The clonotype originates from a human donor with multiple sclerosis. The chain recombines TRBV18 with TRBJ2-7; 7 nucleotides align to TRBD1. The sample taken for sequencing was CD4+ T cells from PBMCs. The DNA of the CDR3 is TGTGCCAGCTCACCCATATCCAGTGGGACAGTAACCTACGAGCAGTACTTC. Residues: CASSPISSGTVTYEQYF.